What follows are 30 T cell receptor beta chains derived from one specimen sequenced in a study of T cell responses to AZD1222 COVID-19 vaccine. The table came from immunoSEQ multiplex PCR; TCRdb's copy has only in-frame clones and leaves some out. Of some 130,000 clones listed, about nine tenths are singletons. This specimen consisted of peripheral blood, obtained on day 0 of AZD1222 vaccination. The receptors were gathered from an adult in good health.

V gene TRBV12-3 or TRBV12-4 combines with J gene TRBJ1-2; D is uncertain. V was shortened by 3 bases and J by 8 bases, with 7 bases between the two germline ends. The CDR3 contains 11 residues. The CDR3 region is CASSFVAGYTF. The CDR3 region has the DNA TGTGCCAGCAGTTTCGTGGCGGGCTACACCTTC.

This chain connects TRBV30 to TRBJ1-2; 8 positions match TRBD1. V was pared by 0 bases and J by 4 bases, with 7 bases of the junction left unmatched. The CDR3 covers 15 residues. Germline CDR1 reads GTSNPN; CDR2 reads SVGIG (reference sequence). CDR3 nucleotide sequence: TGTGCCTGGAGTGTATTAGGGACAGGAGTCTATGGCTACACCTTC. Translating gives CAWSVLGTGVYGYTF.

The chain joins TRBV10-3 to TRBJ2-6; possible D gene TRBD1, 6 bases. CDR3 size: 16 residues. The germline V gene has CDR1 ENHRY and CDR2 SYGVKD. V dropped 10 bases and J dropped 0 bases, with 16 bases sitting between them. The CDR3 loop is CATLPDSHSGANVLTF. The CDR3 bases are TGTGCCACCTTACCGGACAGTCACTCTGGGGCCAACGTCCTGACTTTC.

This sequence joins TRBV5-1 and TRBJ1-1; the D is unclear. Per the germline V gene, CDR1 is SGHRS and CDR2 is YFSETQ. The CDR3 extends over 13 amino acids. Trimming took 2 bases from V and 0 from J, leaving 5 bases between them. The CDR3: CASSLEMNTEAFF. CDR3 in DNA: TGCGCCAGCAGCTTAGAGATGAACACTGAAGCTTTCTTT. Looking up the rest from reference TRBV5-1 and TRBJ1-1 gives the full variable domain: KAGVTQTPRYLIKTRGQQVTLSCSPISGHRSVSWYQQTPGQGLQFLFEYFSETQRNKGNFPGRFSGRQFSNSRSEMNVSTLELGDSALYLCASSLEMNTEAFFGQGTRLTVV.

The chain has TRBV2 and TRBJ1-3; D is ambiguous. V lost 8 bases to trimming and J lost 0 bases, with 20 bases between them. CDR3 length equals 17 residues. Germline lookup yields CDR1 SNHLY and CDR2 FYNNEI. CDR3 amino acids: CASSAKGWPYSGNTIYF. The CDR3 region has the DNA TGTGCCAGCTCTGCTAAAGGGTGGCCTTACTCTGGAAACACCATATATTTT.

This chain joins TRBV7-9 and TRBJ2-5; 9 positions agree with TRBD2. Germline CDR1 reads SEHNR; CDR2 reads FQNEAQ (reference sequence). V shed 1 base and J 3 bases; nucleotides not matched to a gene: 0. The length of the CDR3 is 14 residues. The CDR3 is CASSLGLAEETQYF. The CDR3, as DNA: TGTGCCAGCAGCTTAGGACTAGCGGAAGAGACCCAGTACTTC.

Only one count was recorded for this clone. This chain joins TRBV5-1 and TRBJ1-1; D is possibly TRBD1 (5 bases). The CDR3 loop spans 15 amino acids. V lost 4 bases to trimming and J lost 5 bases, with 18 bases between them. Germline values: CDR1 SGHRS, CDR2 YFSETQ. The CDR3 sequence is CASSLGAPLGTEAFF. Here the CDR3 DNA reads TGCGCCAGCAGCCTCGGGGCACCCTTGGGGACTGAAGCTTTCTTT. Looking up the rest from reference TRBV5-1 and TRBJ1-1 gives the full variable domain: KAGVTQTPRYLIKTRGQQVTLSCSPISGHRSVSWYQQTPGQGLQFLFEYFSETQRNKGNFPGRFSGRQFSNSRSEMNVSTLELGDSALYLCASSLGAPLGTEAFFGQGTRLTVV.

This clone occurred once. V gene TRBV28 combines with J gene TRBJ2-1; D ambiguous. The CDR3 length is 13 residues. V lost 3 bases and J lost 6, with 9 bases in between. CDR1 is MDHEN and CDR2 is SYDVKM in the germline V gene. The CDR3 DNA reads as TGTGCCAGCAGTTTGAAGACCCCCAATGAGCAGTTCTTC. It specifies CASSLKTPNEQFF.

The rearrangement uses TRBV7-8 and TRBJ1-2, with D uncertain. The germline V and J ends were trimmed by 5 bases and 8 bases, with 12 bases remaining between them. Germline CDR1 SGHVS, CDR2 FQNEAQ. This CDR3 has 12 residues. The CDR3 DNA reads as TGTGCCAGCAGCCCCCGGGGTCCCGGCTACACCTTC. Protein product: CASSPRGPGYTF.

V and J are TRBV5-1 and TRBJ1-4; D gene unclear. The germline CDR1 and CDR2 sequences are SGHRS and YFSETQ. V was cut by 4 bases and J by 0 bases, with 19 bases left in between. The CDR3 extends over 18 amino acids. Here the CDR3 reads CASSKAGSKYPTNEKLFF. The CDR3 DNA is TGCGCCAGCAGCAAGGCCGGGAGTAAATATCCAACTAATGAAAAACTGTTTTTT.

The rearrangement links TRBV6-6 to TRBJ2-7; D is perhaps TRBD2 (5 bases). V shed 4 bases and J shed 4 bases, with 5 bases lying between them. Germline CDR1 MNHNY, CDR2 SVGAGI (reference sequence). This CDR3 region has 11 residues. The CDR3 spells CASSWEYEQYF. CDR3 bases: TGTGCCAGCAGTTGGGAGTACGAGCAGTACTTC.

The gene calls are TRBV11-3 and TRBJ2-1; 9 bases map to TRBD2. Trimming cost V 3 bases and J 1 base; bases outside gene matches: 4. From germline, CDR1 is SGHNT and CDR2 YENEEA. This CDR3 region has 16 residues. The CDR3 here is CASSLAGGPSYNEQFF. For the CDR3, the DNA is TGTGCCAGCAGCTTGGCGGGGGGGCCATCCTACAATGAGCAGTTCTTC.

The chain combines TRBV3-1 (or the pseudogene TRBV3-2) with TRBJ1-2, with D possibly matching TRBD1 (5 bases). The CDR3 consists of 16 residues. Germline values: CDR1 LGHDT, CDR2 YNNKEL (reference sequence). Trimming removed 0 bases from V and 8 bases from J, with 19 bases in between. CDR3 region: CASSQDVGRGTYGYTF. The CDR3 DNA follows: TGTGCCAGCAGCCAAGACGTGGGGCGCGGAACATACGGCTACACCTTC.

The V call is TRBV4-2, the J call TRBJ2-7; a possible D gene is TRBD2 (6 bases). The ends were cut back, 1 base at V and 2 bases at J, with 12 bases in the middle. Per germline, CDR1 LGHNA and CDR2 YNFKEQ. This CDR3 is built from 15 residues. In nucleotides, the CDR3 is TGTGCCAGCAGCCAAGGGAGGGACGGCCCCTACGAGCAGTACTTC. Translation: CASSQGRDGPYEQYF.

In its sample, this clone was seen once. V gene TRBV18 combines with J gene TRBJ2-1; D is uncertain. CDR3 length equals 17 residues. The ends were cut back, 1 base at V and 0 bases at J, with 13 bases in the middle. Germline V gene lookup returns CDR1 KGHSH and CDR2 LQKENI. The DNA for the CDR3 is TGTGCCAGCTCACCACTAAAAACAACTTACTCCTACAATGAGCAGTTCTTC. Translated: CASSPLKTTYSYNEQFF.

The chain links TRBV30 to TRBJ1-4; D is undetermined. The V gene lost 3 bases and the J gene lost 4 bases, with 15 bases spanning the gap. This CDR3 spans 15 amino acids. From germline, CDR1 is GTSNPN and CDR2 SVGIG (reference sequence). The CDR3 nucleotides are TGTGCCTGGAGGAAAATGTCAGCGGGTAATGAAAAACTGTTTTTT. It is translated as CAWRKMSAGNEKLFF.

Comments on this clone: Other DNA sequences in this sample translate to the same CDR3. The gene calls are TRBV6-5 and TRBJ1-2; possible D gene TRBD1, 5 bases. The CDR3 sequence is 13 residues long. Deletions cut 2 bases from V and 1 base from J, with 5 bases between. CDR1 is MNHEY and CDR2 is SVGAGI in the germline V gene. CDR3 nucleotides: TGTGCCAGCAGTTACGGACATAACTATGGCTACACCTTC. It yields the protein CASSYGHNYGYTF.

The rearrangement links TRBV30 to TRBJ1-3; possible D gene TRBD1, 5 bases. V lost 0 bases to trimming and J lost 4 bases, with 13 bases between them. CDR1 GTSNPN and CDR2 SVGIG come from the germline V gene (reference sequence). The CDR3 covers 15 residues. Written as DNA, the CDR3 is TGTGCCTGGAGTGTACGGGGCGGTTCGGGAAACACCATATATTTT. It encodes CAWSVRGGSGNTIYF.

The chain is built from TRBV7-2 and TRBJ2-5, with TRBD1 matching over 12 bases. J was trimmed by 5 bases and V by 5 bases; bases with no gene match: 9. The CDR3 totals 16 residues. The germline V gene has CDR1 SGHTA and CDR2 FQGNSA. The CDR3 here is CASSGHGTGGRETQYF. As DNA, the CDR3 is TGTGCCAGCAGCGGTCATGGGACAGGGGGCCGGGAGACCCAGTACTTC.

The chain's CDR3 is CASTGAPANYGYTF. The DNA for the CDR3 is TGTGCCAGCACGGGGGCGCCAGCTAACTATGGCTACACCTTC. This chain connects TRBV5-5 to TRBJ1-2, with D perhaps matching TRBD1 (6 bases). The CDR3 sequence is 14 residues long. V was shortened by 6 bases and J by 0 bases, with 12 bases between the two germline ends. Germline lookup yields CDR1 SGHKS and CDR2 YYEKEE (reference sequence).

CDR3 region: CASSPEGDTQYF. The DNA for the CDR3 is TGTGCCAGCTCACCGGAGGGAGATACGCAGTATTTT. This chain joins TRBV18 and TRBJ2-3; tentative D call: TRBD2 (6 bases). CDR1 is KGHSH and CDR2 is LQKENI in the germline V gene. V was trimmed by 3 bases and J by 5 bases, leaving 6 bases between them. There are 12 residues in the CDR3.

The rearrangement links TRBV2 to TRBJ1-5; tentative D call: TRBD1 (5 bases). Germline V CDR1 and CDR2: SNHLY, FYNNEI. CDR3 size: 15 residues. V gave up 4 bases and J gave up 5 bases, with 15 bases separating them. The CDR3 region is CASSGVRQGYQPQHF. The CDR3 DNA sequence: TGTGCCAGCAGTGGAGTCCGGCAGGGATATCAGCCCCAGCATTTT.

In regard to this clone: The same CDR3 is also encoded by other DNA sequences in this sample. The rearrangement links TRBV10-3 to TRBJ1-1; D unresolved. The V gene's germline CDR1 is ENHRY and CDR2 SYGVKD. V was pared by 3 bases and J by 0 bases, with 11 bases between. CDR3 length: 15 amino acids. CDR3 in DNA: TGTGCCATCAGTGATGAGGGAGCCATGAACACTGAAGCTTTCTTT. This gives the protein CAISDEGAMNTEAFF.

Only one count was recorded for this clone. The chain is built from TRBV20-1 and TRBJ1-1; maybe TRBD1 (5 bases). V dropped 3 bases and J dropped 6 bases, with 8 bases sitting between them. The CDR3 spans 11 residues. CDR1 DFQATT and CDR2 SNEGSKA come from the germline V gene (reference sequence). The CDR3 spells CSASDRSEAFF. The CDR3 bases are TGCAGTGCTAGCGACAGATCTGAAGCTTTCTTT.

J is TRBJ2-7 and V is TRBV18; D unresolved. Trimming shortened V by 6 bases and J by 3 bases, and 18 bases separated the two germline ends. Germline assignment: CDR1 KGHSH and CDR2 LQKENI. The CDR3 is 15 amino acids. Written as DNA, the CDR3 is TGTGCCAGCTCCATCGGTATGCAGGCAAACTACGAGCAGTACTTC. Its protein is CASSIGMQANYEQYF. The full variable domain, rest sourced from reference TRBV18 and TRBJ2-7, is NAGVMQNPRHLVRRRGQEARLRCSPMKGHSHVYWYRQLPEEGLKFMVYLQKENIIDESGMPKERFSAEFPKEGPSILRIQQVVRGDSAAYFCASSIGMQANYEQYFGPGTRLTVT.

V and J are TRBV6-1 and TRBJ1-1; D is possibly TRBD1 (5 bases). The V gene lost 7 bases and the J gene lost 14 bases, with 8 bases spanning the gap. Germline lookup yields CDR1 MNHNS and CDR2 SASEGT. The CDR3 has 8 amino acids. The CDR3 sequence is CASTGGFF. CDR3 DNA: TGTGCCAGCACTGGGGGGTTCTTT.

The V gene is TRBV10-3, the J gene TRBJ2-1; 14 positions match TRBD2. V lost 7 bases, J lost 3 bases, and 11 bases stayed unmatched. CDR1 is ENHRY and CDR2 is SYGVKD in the germline V gene. The CDR3 runs 18 residues. The CDR3 loop is CAIKSEGLAGENYNEQFF. DNA for the CDR3: TGTGCCATCAAATCCGAGGGACTAGCGGGGGAAAACTACAATGAGCAGTTCTTC.

This chain joins TRBV6-5 and TRBJ1-2; possibly TRBD1 for D (6 bases). The CDR3 has 14 amino acids. From germline, CDR1 is MNHEY and CDR2 SVGAGI. V gave up 5 bases and J gave up 4 bases, with 14 bases separating them. DNA for the CDR3: TGTGCCAGCAGTAACCTGGGGGGCCGCTATGGCTACACCTTC. The encoded protein is CASSNLGGRYGYTF.

The V call is TRBV14, the J call TRBJ1-1; D ambiguous. There are 13 residues in the CDR3. CDR1 is SGHDN and CDR2 is FVKESK in the germline V gene. The V and J ends lost 2 bases and 1 base respectively, with 5 bases between them. The CDR3 sequence is CASSQMENTEAFF. CDR3 nucleotide sequence: TGTGCCAGCAGCCAAATGGAGAACACTGAAGCTTTCTTT.

The rearrangement uses TRBV7-9 and TRBJ2-5; TRBD1 or TRBD2 may be the D gene (5 bases each). Germline CDR1 and CDR2: SEHNR and FQNEAQ (reference sequence). The length of the CDR3 is 13 residues. V was cut by 8 bases and J by 2 bases, with 12 bases left in between. The CDR3 here is CASDSSGQETQYF. CDR3 nucleotides: TGTGCCAGCGACAGTTCGGGGCAAGAGACCCAGTACTTC. Combining the CDR3 with reference TRBV7-9 and TRBJ2-5 gives the whole variable domain DTGVSQNPRHKITKRGQNVTFRCDPISEHNRLYWYRQTLGQGPEFLTYFQNEAQLEKSRLLSDRFSAERPKGSFSTLEIQRTEQGDSAMYLCASDSSGQETQYFGPGTRLLVL.